This T cell receptor (beta chain) derives from a study of shared clonotypes between healthy human individuals. Study results and limitations: In having few donors, the study represented limited genetic and exposure-history diversity.

The CDR3 has 14 residues. The germline gives CDR1 SGHDN, CDR2 FVKESK. The V and J ends lost 1 base and 4 bases respectively, with 7 bases between them. For this clone: The antigen is not known.

Sequenced by immunoSEQ multiplex PCR; TCRdb stores in-frame clones only, minus some. In the table there are about 510,000 clones, 79% of which are singletons. Source material: PBMCs. The receptor was isolated from a woman aged 40 to 50 in good health. Some clones in this sample may be carry-over from other donors' samples. The chain has TRBV14 and TRBJ2-2; the D gene is possibly TRBD1 (5 bases). The CDR3, as DNA: TGTGCCAGCAGCCAAGTAAGGGGCACCGGGGAGCTGTTTTTT. It yields the protein CASSQVRGTGELFF.